Below, one T cell receptor beta chain is given with its context. The sample is drawn from a study of blood T cell repertoires in COVID-19. The overall study: PBMCs, B-cell-depleted T cells, or T cells provided the cDNA or gDNA that made up the material.

Sequencing was performed with immunoSEQ multiplex PCR; in TCRdb, only in-frame clones are kept and a portion is missing. This sample has 100,000 or so clones, with over 80% found just once. The CDR3 has 13 residues. V gave up 6 bases and J gave up 4 bases, with 12 bases separating them. This TCR derives from a man aged 70-80 years with active or convalescent COVID-19. The chain recombines TRBV12-3 or TRBV12-4 with TRBJ2-5; D perhaps matches TRBD1 (6 bases). Sequences were obtained from peripheral blood. CDR3 in amino acids: CASSPPGVETQYF. The DNA of the CDR3 is TGTGCCAGCAGCCCCCCAGGGGTAGAGACCCAGTACTTC.